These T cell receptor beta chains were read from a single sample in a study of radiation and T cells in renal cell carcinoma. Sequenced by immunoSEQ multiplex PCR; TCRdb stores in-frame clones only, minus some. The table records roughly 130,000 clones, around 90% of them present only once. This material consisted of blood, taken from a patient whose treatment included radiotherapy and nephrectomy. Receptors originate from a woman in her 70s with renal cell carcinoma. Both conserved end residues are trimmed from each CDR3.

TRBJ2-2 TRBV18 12 ASSPKGAAGELF
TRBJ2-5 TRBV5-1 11 ASSLVGDETQY
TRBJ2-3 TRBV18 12 ASSPGTVADTQY
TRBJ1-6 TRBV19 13 ASSYRVGSNSPLH
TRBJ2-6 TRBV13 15 ASSFETGGSGANVLT
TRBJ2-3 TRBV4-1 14 ASSQDIGLGTDTQY
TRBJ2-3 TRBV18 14 ASSPPAGAPGDTQY
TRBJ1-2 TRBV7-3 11 ASSQGQAYGYT
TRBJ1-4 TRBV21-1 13 ASSNPDSLNEKLF
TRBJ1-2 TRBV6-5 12 ASSYAGAGGGYT
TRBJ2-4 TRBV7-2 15 ASSLRGTQLAKNIQY
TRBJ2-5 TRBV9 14 ASSATSGGAVETQY
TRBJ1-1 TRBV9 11 ASSWRWGTEAF
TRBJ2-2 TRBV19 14 ASTRSEFPNTGELF
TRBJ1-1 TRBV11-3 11 ASSFRDGDEAF
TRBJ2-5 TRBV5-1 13 ASSLSTGILETQY
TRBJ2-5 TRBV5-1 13 ASSPQGGGEETQY
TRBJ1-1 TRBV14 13 ASSQIRTLNTEAF
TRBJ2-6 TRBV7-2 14 ASSREGSSGANVLT
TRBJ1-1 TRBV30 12 AWSSGQSNTEAF
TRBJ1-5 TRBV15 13 ATSREQGNSQPQH
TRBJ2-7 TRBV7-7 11 ASSLGNGYEQY
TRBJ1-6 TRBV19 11 ASNPENNSPLH
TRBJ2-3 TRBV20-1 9 SASRGGMQY